The rows below give T cell receptor beta chains drawn from one sample of a study of T cell changes during pregnancy in multiple sclerosis. Sequencing used immunoSEQ multiplex PCR; TCRdb keeps in-frame clones, though not all of them. The sample gives over 35,000 clones, roughly nine tenths of which show up once; roughly 0.48% is in the top ten. Material: CD4+ T cells from peripheral blood mononuclear cells, obtained in the first trimester of pregnancy. These receptors were taken from a female donor with multiple sclerosis, enrolled in a pregnancy study. CDR3s include the opening cysteine and the closing phenylalanine or tryptophan. A D gene is named only where the DNA matches it firmly. Size is stated for part of the rows, as once, few or many counts, or as a class when the clone is expanded.

d_call	j_call	v_call	clone_size	cdr3_aa	cdr3_nt
NA	TRBJ1-1	TRBV19	NA	CASSSGRSTEAFF	TGTGCCAGTAGTAGCGGGCGGTCCACTGAAGCTTTCTTT
TRBD1	TRBJ1-4	TRBV28	NA	CASSLDRGRGVGEKLFF	TGTGCCAGCAGTCTCGACAGGGGGCGTGGGGTTGGTGAAAAACTGTTTTTT
TRBD1	TRBJ1-3	TRBV30	NA	CAWSKLQDRGGGNTIYF	TGTGCCTGGAGTAAACTTCAAGACAGGGGCGGCGGAAACACCATATATTTT
NA	TRBJ2-3	TRBV6-5	NA	CASSSGTDTQYF	TGTGCCAGCAGTTCCGGCACAGATACGCAGTATTTT
TRBD2	TRBJ2-5	TRBV14	NA	CASSQRDYLQETQYF	TGTGCCAGCAGCCAAAGGGACTACCTGCAAGAGACCCAGTACTTC
TRBD2	TRBJ2-7	TRBV5-1	NA	CASSSAGGLYEQYF	TGCGCCAGCAGCTCGGCGGGGGGGCTCTACGAGCAGTACTTC
TRBD1	TRBJ2-7	TRBV14	NA	CASSQALRDRGYEQYF	TGTGCCAGCAGCCAAGCCCTTAGGGACAGGGGCTACGAGCAGTACTTC
NA	TRBJ1-4	TRBV11-3	NA	CASSRRYNEKLFF	TGTGCCAGCAGCCGGCGGTATAATGAAAAACTGTTTTTT
NA	TRBJ2-2	TRBV6-5	NA	CASTYSDRYTGELFF	TGTGCCAGCACCTATTCCGACAGGTACACCGGGGAGCTGTTTTTT
NA	TRBJ2-5	TRBV7-6	NA	CASSARTGQETQYF	TGTGCCAGCAGCGCACGGACGGGGCAAGAGACCCAGTACTTC
TRBD1	TRBJ1-5	TRBV30	NA	CAWSVGQGGQPQHF	TGTGCCTGGAGTGTGGGACAGGGAGGTCAGCCCCAGCATTTT
NA	TRBJ2-1	TRBV11-3	NA	CASSLSSGKGNEQFF	TGTGCCAGCAGCTTATCGTCGGGGAAGGGCAATGAGCAGTTCTTC
NA	TRBJ2-1	TRBV6-5	NA	CASSRRNEQFF	TGTGCCAGCAGTCGTAGAAATGAGCAGTTCTTC
NA	TRBJ1-3	TRBV6-6	NA	CASSSHRGSGNTIYF	TGTGCCAGCAGTTCCCATCGGGGCTCTGGAAACACCATATATTTT
TRBD1	TRBJ1-4	TRBV5-6	NA	CASSLPRTGFEKLFF	TGTGCCAGCAGCTTGCCCAGGACAGGGTTTGAAAAACTGTTTTTT
NA	TRBJ2-2	TRBV30	once	CAWTTEFANTGELFF	TGTGCCTGGACAACGGAGTTCGCGAACACCGGGGAGCTGTTTTTT
NA	TRBJ2-1	TRBV5-1	NA	CASGDGGYNEQFF	TGCGCCAGCGGCGACGGAGGATACAATGAGCAGTTCTTC
NA	TRBJ2-2	TRBV19	NA	CATSRLADDTGELFF	TGTGCCACCTCTCGGTTAGCGGACGACACCGGGGAGCTGTTTTTT
NA	TRBJ1-2	TRBV30	NA	CAWSSAGGYGYTF	TGTGCCTGGAGTTCGGCGGGGGGCTATGGCTACACCTTC
TRBD1	TRBJ1-1	TRBV6-1	NA	CASSWDRLNTEAFF	TGTGCCAGCAGCTGGGACAGGCTGAACACTGAAGCTTTCTTT
NA	TRBJ2-7	TRBV7-8	NA	CASSLAGGGSYEQYF	TGTGCCAGCAGCTTAGCGGGGGGTGGCTCCTACGAGCAGTACTTC
TRBD1	TRBJ1-1	TRBV4-1	NA	CASSHPFRDRVMNTEAFF	TGCGCCAGCAGCCACCCTTTCCGGGACAGGGTGATGAACACTGAAGCTTTCTTT
NA	TRBJ2-4	TRBV2	NA	CASSEAPSGIQYF	TGTGCCAGCAGTGAAGCGCCATCGGGCATTCAGTACTTC
NA	TRBJ2-3	TRBV27	NA	CASSLWGRTDTQYF	TGTGCCAGCAGTTTGTGGGGGCGGACAGATACGCAGTATTTT
NA	TRBJ1-2	TRBV6-5	NA	CASSYVRDYGYTF	TGTGCCAGCAGTTATGTACGGGACTATGGCTACACCTTC
NA	TRBJ1-4	TRBV5-6	NA	CASSQAVGHGKLFF	TGTGCCAGCAGCCAAGCGGTGGGTCATGGAAAACTGTTTTTT